This T cell receptor beta chain appears in the sequencing data of a study of blood T cell repertoires in COVID-19. Study as a whole: The study drew acute and convalescent COVID-19 samples from the United States, Italy and Spain.

Enrolled through a virtual design, the participants were between 18 and 89 years of age and came from some 25 US areas. In the original analysis: Using reference gene primer amplification, nucleated cell counts were estimated. Some clones are missing from TCRdb's copy, which holds only in-frame ones; the method was immunoSEQ multiplex PCR. That table supplies the V and J calls and clone size; D and trimming were determined from the DNA. The sample contains around 130,000 clones, roughly four fifths of which appear only once. V lost 6 bases, J lost 3 bases, and 11 bases lay in between. The CDR3 is 13 residues long. Germline CDR1 reads WNHNN; CDR2 reads SYGVQD (reference sequence).

The chain employs TRBV10-1 and TRBJ1-1; a possible D gene is TRBD1 (6 bases). This TCR came from a young man who had recovered from COVID-19. The sequenced sample was PBMCs or T cells enriched from blood (not recorded which). The DNA of the CDR3 is TGCGCCAGCAGCCTACAGGGAGACACTGAAGCTTTCTTT. Its translation is CASSLQGDTEAFF.